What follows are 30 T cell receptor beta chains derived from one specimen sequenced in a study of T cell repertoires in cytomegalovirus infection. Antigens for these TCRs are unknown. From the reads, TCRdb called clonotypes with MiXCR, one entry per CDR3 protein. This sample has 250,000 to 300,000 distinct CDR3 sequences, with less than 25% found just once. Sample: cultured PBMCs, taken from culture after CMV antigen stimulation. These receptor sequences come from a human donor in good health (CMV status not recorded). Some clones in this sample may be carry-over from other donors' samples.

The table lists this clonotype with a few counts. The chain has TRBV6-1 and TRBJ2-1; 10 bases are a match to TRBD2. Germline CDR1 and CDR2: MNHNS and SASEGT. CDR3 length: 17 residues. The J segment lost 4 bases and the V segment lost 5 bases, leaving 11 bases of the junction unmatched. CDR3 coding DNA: TGTGCCAGCAGTCCCTCACTCCTACTAGCGGGGTACAATGAGCAGTTCTTC. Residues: CASSPSLLLAGYNEQFF.

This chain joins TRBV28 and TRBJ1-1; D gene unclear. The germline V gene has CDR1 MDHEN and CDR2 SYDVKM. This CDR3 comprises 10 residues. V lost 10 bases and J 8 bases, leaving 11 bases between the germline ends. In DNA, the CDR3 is TGTGCCACCGGGGTAACCGAAGCTTTCTTT. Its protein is CATGVTEAFF.

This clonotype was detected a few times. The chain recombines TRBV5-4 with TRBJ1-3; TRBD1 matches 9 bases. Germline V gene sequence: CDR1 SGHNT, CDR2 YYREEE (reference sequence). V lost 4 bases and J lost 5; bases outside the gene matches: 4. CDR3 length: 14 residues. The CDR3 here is CASSRTGARNTIYF. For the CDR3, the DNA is TGTGCCAGCAGCCGGACAGGGGCGAGAAACACCATATATTTT.

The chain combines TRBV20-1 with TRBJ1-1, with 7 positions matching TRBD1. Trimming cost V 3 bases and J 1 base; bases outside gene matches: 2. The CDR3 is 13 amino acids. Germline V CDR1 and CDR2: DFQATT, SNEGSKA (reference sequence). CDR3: CSARWDRNTEAFF. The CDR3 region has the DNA TGCAGTGCTAGGTGGGACAGGAACACTGAAGCTTTCTTT.

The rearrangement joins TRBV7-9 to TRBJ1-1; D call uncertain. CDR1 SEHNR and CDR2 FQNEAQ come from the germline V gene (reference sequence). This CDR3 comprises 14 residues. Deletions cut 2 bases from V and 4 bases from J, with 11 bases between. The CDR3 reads CASSLPGLGTEAFF. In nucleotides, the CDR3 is TGTGCCAGCAGCTTACCCGGGCTTGGCACTGAAGCTTTCTTT.

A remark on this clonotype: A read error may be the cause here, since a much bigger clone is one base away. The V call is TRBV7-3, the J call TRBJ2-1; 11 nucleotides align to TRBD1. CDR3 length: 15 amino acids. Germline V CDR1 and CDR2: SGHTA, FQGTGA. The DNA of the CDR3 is TGTGTCAGCAGCTGGGACAGGGGGTCCGCCAATGAGCAGTTCTTC. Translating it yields CVSSWDRGSANEQFF.

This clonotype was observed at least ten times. CDR3 residues: CASRSGDTRNEKLFF. The CDR3 DNA reads TGTGCCAGCAGGTCCGGTGACACCCGTAATGAAAAACTGTTTTTT. J is TRBJ1-4 and V is TRBV6-1; D remains unclear. CDR3 length equals 15 residues. Trimming removed 6 bases from V and 4 bases from J, with 15 bases in between. Per the germline V gene, CDR1 is MNHNS and CDR2 is SASEGT.

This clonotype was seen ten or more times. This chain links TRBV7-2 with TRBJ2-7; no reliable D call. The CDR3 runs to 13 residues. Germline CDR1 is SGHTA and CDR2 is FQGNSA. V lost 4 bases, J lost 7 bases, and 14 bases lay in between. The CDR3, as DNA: TGTGCCAGCAGCTCATGGGCGTCACCGGAGCAGTACTTC. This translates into CASSSWASPEQYF.

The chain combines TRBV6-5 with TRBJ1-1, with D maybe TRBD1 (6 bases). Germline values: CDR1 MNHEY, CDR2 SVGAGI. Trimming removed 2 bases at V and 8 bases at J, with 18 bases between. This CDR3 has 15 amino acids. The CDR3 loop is CASSYLQGAPLEAFF. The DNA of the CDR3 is TGTGCCAGCAGTTACCTACAGGGAGCCCCGTTGGAAGCTTTCTTT.

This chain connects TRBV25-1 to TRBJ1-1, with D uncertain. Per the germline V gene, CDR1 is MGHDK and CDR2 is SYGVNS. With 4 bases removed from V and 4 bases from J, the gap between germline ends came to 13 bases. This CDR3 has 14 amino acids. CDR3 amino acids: CASSGTPRGTEAFF. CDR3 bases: TGTGCCAGCAGTGGGACCCCCAGAGGCACTGAAGCTTTCTTT.

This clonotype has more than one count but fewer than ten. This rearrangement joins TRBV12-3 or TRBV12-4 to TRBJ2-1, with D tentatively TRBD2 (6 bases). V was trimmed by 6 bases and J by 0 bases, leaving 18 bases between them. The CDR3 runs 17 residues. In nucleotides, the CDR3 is TGTGCCAGCAGAAAATACTGGGACTCGAGCTCCTACAATGAGCAGTTCTTC. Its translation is CASRKYWDSSSYNEQFF.

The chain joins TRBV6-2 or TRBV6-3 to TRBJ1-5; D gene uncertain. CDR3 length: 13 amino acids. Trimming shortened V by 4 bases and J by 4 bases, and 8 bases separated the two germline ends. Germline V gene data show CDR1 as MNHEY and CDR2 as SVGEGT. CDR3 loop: CASSFTENQPQHF. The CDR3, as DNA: TGTGCCAGCAGTTTTACAGAGAATCAGCCCCAGCATTTT.

In nucleotides, the CDR3 is TGTGCCAGCAGCCAAGGGGCTAGCGGGAGGACAGATACGCAGTATTTT. Protein sequence: CASSQGASGRTDTQYF. The gene calls are TRBV4-2 and TRBJ2-3; 11 bases map to TRBD2. The V gene's germline CDR1 is LGHNA and CDR2 YNFKEQ. This CDR3 has 16 amino acids. V lost 1 base to trimming and J lost 3 bases; unmatched junction nucleotides: 3.

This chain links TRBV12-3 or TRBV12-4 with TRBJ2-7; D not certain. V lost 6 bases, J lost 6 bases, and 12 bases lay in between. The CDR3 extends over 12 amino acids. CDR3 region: CASSLDISEQYF. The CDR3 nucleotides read TGTGCCAGCAGCCTAGACATATCCGAGCAGTACTTC.

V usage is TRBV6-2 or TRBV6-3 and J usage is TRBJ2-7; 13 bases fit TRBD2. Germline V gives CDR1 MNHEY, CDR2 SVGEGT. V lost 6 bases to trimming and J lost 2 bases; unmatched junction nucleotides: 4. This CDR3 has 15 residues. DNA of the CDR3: TGTGCCAGCAGGCCGACTAGCGGGGGGCCCTACGAGCAGTACTTC. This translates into CASRPTSGGPYEQYF.

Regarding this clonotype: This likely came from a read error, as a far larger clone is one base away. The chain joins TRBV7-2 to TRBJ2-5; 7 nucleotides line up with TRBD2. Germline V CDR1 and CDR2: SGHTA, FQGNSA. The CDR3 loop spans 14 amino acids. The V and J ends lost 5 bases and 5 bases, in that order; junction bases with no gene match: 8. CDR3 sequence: CASSQGGGSETQYF. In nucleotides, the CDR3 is TGTGCCAGCAGCCAGGGCGGCGGGAGCGAGACCCAGTACTTC.

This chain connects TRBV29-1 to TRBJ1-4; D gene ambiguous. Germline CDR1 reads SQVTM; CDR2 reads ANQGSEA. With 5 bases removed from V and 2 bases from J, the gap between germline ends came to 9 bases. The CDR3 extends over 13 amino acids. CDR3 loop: CSVQAGTNEKLFF. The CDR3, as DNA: TGCAGCGTTCAAGCTGGGACTAATGAAAAACTGTTTTTT. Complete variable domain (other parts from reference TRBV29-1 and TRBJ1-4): SAVISQKPSRDICQRGTSLTIQCQVDSQVTMMFWYRQQPGQSLTLIATANQGSEATYESGFVIDKFPISRPNLTFSTLTVSNMSPEDSSIYLCSVQAGTNEKLFFGSGTQLSVL.

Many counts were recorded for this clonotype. The CDR3 DNA follows: TGTGCCAGCAGCTTAGAATCACCCCTCCACTTT. Translated, it gives CASSLESPLHF. The chain recombines TRBV7-2 with TRBJ1-6; D is unclear. The V end was cut by 1 base, the J end by 10 bases, with 2 bases between. Germline CDR1 is SGHTA and CDR2 is FQGNSA. The length of the CDR3 is 11 residues.

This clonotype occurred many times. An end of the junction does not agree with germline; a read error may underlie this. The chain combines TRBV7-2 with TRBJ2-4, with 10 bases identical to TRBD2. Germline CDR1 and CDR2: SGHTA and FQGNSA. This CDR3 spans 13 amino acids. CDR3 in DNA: TGTGCCAGCAGCCCGTCCCGAGCGGGAGGGCCGTCCTTC. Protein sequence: CASSPSRAGGPSF.

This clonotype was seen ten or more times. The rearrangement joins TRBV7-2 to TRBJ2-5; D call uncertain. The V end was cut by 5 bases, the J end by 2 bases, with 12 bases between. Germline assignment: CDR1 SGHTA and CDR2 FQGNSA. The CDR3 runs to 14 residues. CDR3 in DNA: TGTGCCAGCAGCCTTAGACACGGACAAGAGACCCAGTACTTC. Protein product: CASSLRHGQETQYF.

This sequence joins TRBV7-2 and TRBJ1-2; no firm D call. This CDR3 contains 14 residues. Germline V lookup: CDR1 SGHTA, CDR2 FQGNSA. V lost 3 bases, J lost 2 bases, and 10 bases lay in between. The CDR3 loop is CASSLSLRNYGYTF. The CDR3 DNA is TGTGCCAGCAGCTTGTCATTACGAAACTATGGCTACACCTTC. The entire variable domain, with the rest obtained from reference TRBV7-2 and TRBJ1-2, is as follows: GAGVSQSPSNKVTEKGKDVELRCDPISGHTALYWYRQSLGQGLEFLIYFQGNSAPDKSGLPSDRFSAERTGGSVSTLTIQRTQQEDSAVYLCASSLSLRNYGYTFGSGTRLTVV.

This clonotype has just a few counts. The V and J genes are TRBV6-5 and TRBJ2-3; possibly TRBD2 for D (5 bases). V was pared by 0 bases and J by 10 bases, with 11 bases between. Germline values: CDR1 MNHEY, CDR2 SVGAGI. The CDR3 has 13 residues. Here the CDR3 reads CASSYSRTPPQYF. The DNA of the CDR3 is TGTGCCAGCAGTTACTCGAGGACTCCTCCGCAGTATTTT.

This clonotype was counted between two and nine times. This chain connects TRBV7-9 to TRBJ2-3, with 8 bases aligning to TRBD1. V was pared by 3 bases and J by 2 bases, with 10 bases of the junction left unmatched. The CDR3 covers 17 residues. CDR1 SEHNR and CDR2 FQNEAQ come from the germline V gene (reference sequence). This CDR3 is CASSFTETGQVTDTQYF. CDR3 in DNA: TGTGCCAGCAGCTTTACGGAGACGGGACAGGTCACAGATACGCAGTATTTT.

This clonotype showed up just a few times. The CDR3 bases are TGTGCCAGCAGCTTAGCTTATGGGGGAGTGGGATTGTACGAGCAGTACTTC. This codes for CASSLAYGGVGLYEQYF. The chain links TRBV7-2 to TRBJ2-7; D is possibly TRBD1 or TRBD2 (5 bases each). The CDR3 length is 17 residues. V was clipped by 0 bases and J by 4 bases, with 19 bases between them. The V gene's germline CDR1 is SGHTA and CDR2 FQGNSA.

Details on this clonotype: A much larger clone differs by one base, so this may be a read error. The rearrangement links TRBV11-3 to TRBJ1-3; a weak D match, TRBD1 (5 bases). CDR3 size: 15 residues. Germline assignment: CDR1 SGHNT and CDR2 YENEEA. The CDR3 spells CASGLDSYSGNTIYF. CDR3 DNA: TGTGCCAGCGGCTTAGACAGTTACTCTGGAAACACCATATATTTT.

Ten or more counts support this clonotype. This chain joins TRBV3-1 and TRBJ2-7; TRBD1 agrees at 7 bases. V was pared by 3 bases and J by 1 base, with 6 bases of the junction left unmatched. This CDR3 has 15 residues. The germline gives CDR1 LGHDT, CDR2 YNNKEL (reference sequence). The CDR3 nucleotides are TGTGCCAGCAGCCAGGGGACAGCTCCTTCCTACGAGCAGTACTTC. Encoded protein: CASSQGTAPSYEQYF.

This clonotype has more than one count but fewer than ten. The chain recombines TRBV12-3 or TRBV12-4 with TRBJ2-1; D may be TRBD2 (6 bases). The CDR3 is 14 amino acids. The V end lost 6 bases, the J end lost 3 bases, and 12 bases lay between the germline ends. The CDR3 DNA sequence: TGTGCCAGCAGCCCGGGGGAAATCTACAATGAGCAGTTCTTC. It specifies CASSPGEIYNEQFF.

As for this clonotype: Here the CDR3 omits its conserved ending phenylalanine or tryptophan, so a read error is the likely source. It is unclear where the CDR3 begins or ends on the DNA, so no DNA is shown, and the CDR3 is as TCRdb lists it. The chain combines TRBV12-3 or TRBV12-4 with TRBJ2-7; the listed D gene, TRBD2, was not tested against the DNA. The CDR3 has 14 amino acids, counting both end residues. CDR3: CASSFLLDSYEQYY.

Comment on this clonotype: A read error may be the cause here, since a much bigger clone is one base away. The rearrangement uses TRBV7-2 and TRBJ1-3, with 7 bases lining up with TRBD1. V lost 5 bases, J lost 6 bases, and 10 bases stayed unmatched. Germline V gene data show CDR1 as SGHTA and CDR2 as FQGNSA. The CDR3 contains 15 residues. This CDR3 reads CASSVRTGFANTIYF. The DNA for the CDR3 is TGTGCCAGCAGCGTTAGGACAGGATTTGCAAACACCATATATTTT.

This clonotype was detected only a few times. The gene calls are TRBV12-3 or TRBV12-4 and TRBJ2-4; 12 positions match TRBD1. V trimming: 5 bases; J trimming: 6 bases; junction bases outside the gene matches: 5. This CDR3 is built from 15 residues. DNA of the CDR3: TGTGCCAGCAGTGGGACAGGGGGCGGTGGAAACATTCAGTACTTC. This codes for CASSGTGGGGNIQYF.